This paragraph covers one T cell receptor beta chain sequence. No antigen is known for it. This sample was included in a study of blood T cells in healthy people across ages. Across the study: About one barcoded beta molecule per two T cells was the capture yield of template switching. Study results and caveats: Per-million-T-cell TCR beta diversity fell roughly linearly with age. The study could not conclusively compare naive and antigen-experienced cells, given its unsorted PBMCs. Long-lived donors had more naive CD4+ cells and higher diversity than aged donors.

Sample-barcoded 5' priming and a J-beta primer mix drove a second PCR of about 6 to 12 cycles. TCRdb redid the calling of the 5' RACE reads with MiXCR, one entry per CDR3 protein. The sample has 800,000 to 900,000 distinct CDR3 sequences, approximately 65% seen once. V gave up 3 bases and J gave up 0 bases, with 15 bases separating them. Germline V gives CDR1 KGHSH, CDR2 LQKENI. The CDR3 has 16 amino acids. This clonotype was sampled from a man under 40 in good health. The chain couples TRBV18 to TRBJ2-7, with D maybe TRBD1 (6 bases). The sample taken for sequencing was blood. The CDR3 DNA follows: TGTGCCAGCTCACCGCGAGACAGGCACAGCTCCTACGAGCAGTACTTC. The encoded protein is CASSPRDRHSSYEQYF.